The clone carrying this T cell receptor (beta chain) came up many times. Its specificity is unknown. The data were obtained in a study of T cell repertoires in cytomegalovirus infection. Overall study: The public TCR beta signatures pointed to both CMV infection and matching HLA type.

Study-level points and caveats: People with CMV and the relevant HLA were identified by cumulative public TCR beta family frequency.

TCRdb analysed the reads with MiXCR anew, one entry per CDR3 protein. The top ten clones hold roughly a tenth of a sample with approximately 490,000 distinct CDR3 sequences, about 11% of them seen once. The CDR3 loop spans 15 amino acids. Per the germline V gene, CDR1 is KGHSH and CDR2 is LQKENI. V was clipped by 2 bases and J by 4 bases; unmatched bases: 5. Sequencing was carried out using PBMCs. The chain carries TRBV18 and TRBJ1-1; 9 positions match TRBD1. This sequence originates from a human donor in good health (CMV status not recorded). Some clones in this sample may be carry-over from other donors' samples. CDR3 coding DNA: TGTGCCAGCTCACCATTCGGGACAGGGTCCACTGAAGCTTTCTTT. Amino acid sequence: CASSPFGTGSTEAFF.